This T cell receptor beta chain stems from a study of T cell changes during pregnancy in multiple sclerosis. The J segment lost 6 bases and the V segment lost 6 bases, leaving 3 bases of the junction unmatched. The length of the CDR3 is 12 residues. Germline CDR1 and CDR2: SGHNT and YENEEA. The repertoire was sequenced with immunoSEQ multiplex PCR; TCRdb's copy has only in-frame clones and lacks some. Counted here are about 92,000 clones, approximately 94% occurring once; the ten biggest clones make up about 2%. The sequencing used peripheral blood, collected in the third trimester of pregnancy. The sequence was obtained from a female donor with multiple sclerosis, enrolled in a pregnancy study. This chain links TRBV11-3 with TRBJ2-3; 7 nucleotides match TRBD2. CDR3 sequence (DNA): TGTGCCAGCAGACAAGCGGGGGATACGCAGTATTTT. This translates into CASRQAGDTQYF.